What follows are 26 T cell receptor beta chains derived from one specimen sequenced in a study of T cell responses to AZD1222 COVID-19 vaccine. Clones were read by immunoSEQ multiplex PCR, and TCRdb kept only the in-frame ones, dropping some. This sample has under 85,000 clones, with around 90% found just once. The input for sequencing was peripheral blood, taken on day 0 of MenACWY control vaccination. The receptor set was obtained from an adult in good health.

J is TRBJ2-1 and V is TRBV6-2 or TRBV6-3, with 8 bases that match TRBD2. Germline loops: CDR1 MNHEY, CDR2 SVGEGT. V lost 6 bases and J lost 3; bases outside the gene matches: 7. The CDR3 spans 15 residues. CDR3 nucleotide sequence: TGTGCCAGCAGCCAAGGACTAGCTCGCTACAATGAGCAGTTCTTC. Its protein is CASSQGLARYNEQFF.

The CDR3 region is CSSGQLNTEAFF. The CDR3 coding sequence is TGCAGCTCCGGACAGCTGAACACTGAAGCTTTCTTT. The genes are TRBV29-1 and TRBJ1-1, with D maybe TRBD1 (6 bases). Deletions cut 8 bases from V and 0 bases from J, with 10 bases between. Germline assignment: CDR1 SQVTM and CDR2 ANQGSEA. The CDR3 contains 12 residues. The full variable domain, rest sourced from reference TRBV29-1 and TRBJ1-1, is SAVISQKPSRDICQRGTSLTIQCQVDSQVTMMFWYRQQPGQSLTLIATANQGSEATYESGFVIDKFPISRPNLTFSTLTVSNMSPEDSSIYLCSSGQLNTEAFFGQGTRLTVV.

V usage is TRBV4-3 and J usage is TRBJ1-1, with TRBD1 identical over 8 bases. This CDR3 has 15 amino acids. Germline V gene sequence: CDR1 LGHNA, CDR2 YSLEER. V gave up 5 bases and J gave up 6 bases; unmatched junction bases: 11. The CDR3 protein is CASSKTGQGRPEAFF. CDR3 bases: TGCGCCAGCAGCAAAACCGGACAGGGTAGGCCTGAAGCTTTCTTT.

V usage is TRBV4-3 and J usage is TRBJ1-5, with a possible D match to TRBD1 (5 bases). The CDR3 runs 15 residues. CDR1 is LGHNA, CDR2 YSLEER, per germline. V was pared by 0 bases and J by 4 bases, with 10 bases between. CDR3 region: CASSQDRVTNQPQHF. The CDR3 nucleotides are TGCGCCAGCAGCCAAGACAGGGTTACGAATCAGCCCCAGCATTTT.

To note about this clone: Relative to the germline gene, one junction end is altered; a read error may explain this. The rearrangement links TRBV6-5 to TRBJ2-7, with a possible D match to TRBD1 (6 bases). The CDR3 extends over 16 amino acids. CDR1 is MNHEY, CDR2 SVGAGI, per germline. The CDR3 DNA is TGTGCCAGCAGTTTCGGCCAACAGGGACCCTCCCACGAGCAGTACTTC. This translates into CASSFGQQGPSHEQYF.

This clone is medium-sized (0.01 to 0.1%) within its sample. The rearrangement links TRBV19 to TRBJ1-1; D unclear. V was pared by 5 bases and J by 0 bases, with 13 bases between. The CDR3 sequence is 15 residues long. Germline V CDR1 and CDR2: LNHDA, SQIVND (reference sequence). Written as DNA, the CDR3 is TGTGCCAGTAGTGCCCCTTACTTCATGAACACTGAAGCTTTCTTT. This sequence encodes CASSAPYFMNTEAFF.

The chain combines TRBV25-1 with TRBJ1-6, with 7 nucleotides matching TRBD1. J lost 7 bases, V lost 5 bases, and 8 bases had no gene match. CDR3 length: 15 amino acids. Germline CDR1 is MGHDK and CDR2 is SYGVNS. CDR3 amino acids: CASSRTGGGNSPLHF. In DNA form, the CDR3 reads TGTGCCAGCAGTAGGACAGGCGGGGGAAATTCACCCCTCCACTTT.

The J gene is TRBJ2-3, the V gene TRBV24-1; possible D gene TRBD1, 6 bases. This CDR3 contains 15 residues. Trimming stripped 5 bases from V and 5 bases from J, with 16 bases between. The germline V gene encodes CDR1 KGHDR and CDR2 SFDVKD. CDR3 amino acids: CATSGPTGYGDTQYF. The CDR3 DNA is TGTGCCACCAGTGGCCCTACAGGGTACGGAGATACGCAGTATTTT.

The gene calls are TRBV5-4 and TRBJ1-1, with 8 nucleotides matching TRBD1. The CDR3 is made up of 17 amino acids. CDR1 is SGHNT and CDR2 is YYREEE in the germline V gene (reference sequence). V shed 2 bases and J 0 bases; nucleotides not matched to a gene: 9. CDR3 sequence: CASSFPTGQGMNTEAFF. The DNA for the CDR3 is TGTGCCAGCAGCTTCCCCACTGGACAGGGTATGAACACTGAAGCTTTCTTT.

The V and J genes are TRBV5-6 and TRBJ1-5; 7 bases are shared with TRBD1. Per germline, CDR1 SGHDT and CDR2 YYEEEE. V shed 4 bases and J 6 bases; nucleotides not matched to a gene: 10. The CDR3 runs to 15 residues. The CDR3 loop reads CASSLRQGRTQPQHF. The CDR3, as DNA: TGTGCCAGCAGCCTTAGACAGGGTAGGACTCAGCCCCAGCATTTT.

The CDR3 nucleotides read TGTGCCAGCAGCCCTACAGGGGCGAACACCGGGGAGCTGTTTTTT. Its protein is CASSPTGANTGELFF. The gene calls are TRBV11-2 and TRBJ2-2; 7 nucleotides match TRBD1. The germline CDR1 and CDR2 sequences are SGHAT and FQNNGV. The trim removed 5 bases at V and 0 bases at J, leaving 3 bases unmatched. The CDR3 runs 15 residues.

The V call is TRBV7-2, the J call TRBJ1-2; D is uncertain. Germline loops: CDR1 SGHTA, CDR2 FQGNSA. This CDR3 spans 11 amino acids. V lost 2 bases, J lost 7 bases, and 5 bases lay in between. The CDR3 protein is CASSLNLGYTF. Written as DNA, the CDR3 is TGTGCCAGCAGCTTAAATCTTGGCTACACCTTC.

The CDR3 spells CASSLGRTSTYEQYF. CDR3 sequence (DNA): TGTGCCAGCAGCTTAGGTCGGACGTCAACCTACGAGCAGTACTTC. The genes are TRBV7-9 and TRBJ2-7; unclear D gene. V shed 1 base and J shed 2 bases, with 12 bases lying between them. Germline V gene sequence: CDR1 SEHNR, CDR2 FQNEAQ (reference sequence). The CDR3 covers 15 residues.

This chain links TRBV6-5 with TRBJ2-1, with D uncertain. CDR1 and CDR2 (germline): MNHEY, SVGAGI. Trimming pared 0 bases from V and 9 bases from J, leaving 18 bases between. The CDR3 totals 16 residues. This CDR3 reads CASSYSPSLRLGEQFF. The DNA of the CDR3 is TGTGCCAGCAGTTACTCACCCAGTTTAAGGTTAGGTGAGCAGTTCTTC.

The CDR3 nucleotides read TGTGCCAGCACCTCTGGGCCCACAGGGGGCTATGGCTACACCTTC. Its protein is CASTSGPTGGYGYTF. V is TRBV3-1 (or the pseudogene TRBV3-2) and J is TRBJ1-2; 8 nucleotides line up with TRBD1. Germline-derived CDR1 and CDR2 are LGHDT and YNNKEL (reference sequence). The junction had 11 bases not matched to a gene; V was cut back by 7 bases and J by 4 bases. The CDR3 is 15 residues long.

The chain employs TRBV5-6 and TRBJ2-1; 7 bases are shared with TRBD1. CDR1 and CDR2 from the germline V gene are SGHDT and YYEEEE. This CDR3 is 14 amino acids long. The J segment lost 5 bases and the V segment lost 3 bases, leaving 5 bases of the junction unmatched. The CDR3 DNA reads TGTGCCAGCAGCTCGGGGACAGCGAACAATGAGCAGTTCTTC. This encodes CASSSGTANNEQFF.

This clone was seen once. V is TRBV9 and J is TRBJ1-2; D gene unclear. Looked up from germline, CDR1 is SGDLS and CDR2 is YYNGEE. The CDR3 is 13 amino acids. V dropped 0 bases and J dropped 6 bases, with 9 bases sitting between them. CDR3 in amino acids: CASSVVPGDGYTF. CDR3 DNA sequence: TGTGCCAGCAGCGTAGTTCCGGGCGATGGCTACACCTTC.

The sample holds one count of this clone. The J gene is TRBJ2-5, the V gene TRBV5-1, with D hard to call. The CDR3 contains 11 residues. Germline V CDR1 and CDR2: SGHRS, YFSETQ. V was pared by 0 bases and J by 5 bases, with 2 bases between. The CDR3 protein is CASSLAETQYF. The DNA of the CDR3 is TGCGCCAGCAGCTTGGCCGAGACCCAGTACTTC. The whole variable domain, remainder taken from reference TRBV5-1 and TRBJ2-5, is KAGVTQTPRYLIKTRGQQVTLSCSPISGHRSVSWYQQTPGQGLQFLFEYFSETQRNKGNFPGRFSGRQFSNSRSEMNVSTLELGDSALYLCASSLAETQYFGPGTRLLVL.

This clone has only a few counts. The CDR3 nucleotides are TGTGCTGGGGGGTCATGGGGAGTTGAGCAGTTCTTC. As protein: CAGGSWGVEQFF. The chain employs TRBV30 and TRBJ2-1; possible D gene TRBD2, 6 bases. The CDR3 length is 12 residues. The germline V gene has CDR1 GTSNPN and CDR2 SVGIG (reference sequence).

CDR3 protein: CASSQYEGARGYTF. The CDR3, as DNA: TGTGCCAGCAGCCAATATGAGGGGGCCCGAGGCTACACCTTC. The rearrangement joins TRBV3-1 (or the pseudogene TRBV3-2) to TRBJ1-2; TRBD1 matches at 7 bases. V lost 2 bases and J lost 8; bases outside the gene matches: 8. The CDR3 is made up of 14 amino acids. The germline CDR1 and CDR2 sequences are LGHDT and YNNKEL (reference sequence).

The chain couples TRBV25-1 to TRBJ2-2, with no clear D. The V end lost 9 bases, the J end lost 4 bases, and 6 bases lay between the germline ends. Germline V lookup: CDR1 MGHDK, CDR2 SYGVNS. The CDR3 has 11 amino acids. The CDR3 reads CASRTTGELFF. For the CDR3, the DNA is TGTGCCAGTAGAACCACCGGGGAGCTGTTTTTT.

CDR3 protein: CASRDRGEVQPQHF. CDR3 bases: TGTGCCAGCCGGGACCGGGGGGAGGTTCAGCCCCAGCATTTT. This chain connects TRBV19 to TRBJ1-5, with D possibly matching TRBD1 (5 bases). The CDR3 consists of 14 residues. From germline, CDR1 is LNHDA and CDR2 SQIVND (reference sequence). V was trimmed by 9 bases and J by 6 bases, leaving 18 bases between them.

The rearrangement uses TRBV3-1 (or the pseudogene TRBV3-2) and TRBJ1-2; 8 bases are a match to TRBD1. The CDR3 totals 15 residues. V gave up 1 base and J gave up 7 bases; unmatched junction bases: 8. In germline, CDR1 is LGHDT, CDR2 YNNKEL (reference sequence). The CDR3 loop is CASSQVPDRAFGYTF. In nucleotides, the CDR3 is TGTGCCAGCAGCCAAGTACCGGACAGGGCATTTGGCTACACCTTC.

V and J are TRBV30 and TRBJ1-1; possible D gene TRBD1, 6 bases. Germline V gene sequence: CDR1 GTSNPN, CDR2 SVGIG (reference sequence). The ends were cut back, 0 bases at V and 2 bases at J, with 13 bases in the middle. This CDR3 region has 15 residues. In DNA, the CDR3 is TGTGCCTGGAGTGTCTGGGGGGCGAGAAACACTGAAGCTTTCTTT. Translating it yields CAWSVWGARNTEAFF.

The gene calls are TRBV5-4 and TRBJ1-2; D call uncertain. The length of the CDR3 is 14 residues. Germline V CDR1 and CDR2: SGHNT, YYREEE (reference sequence). V was shortened by 3 bases and J by 7 bases, with 16 bases between the two germline ends. The DNA of the CDR3 is TGTGCCAGCAGCTCAACGGACCCTCGGGGTGGCTACACCTTC. This translates into CASSSTDPRGGYTF.

Concerning this clone: At one end, the junction sequence differs from germline, possibly due to a read error. V is TRBV7-7 and J is TRBJ2-7, with D perhaps matching TRBD1 (7 bases). The CDR3 covers 14 residues. Looked up from germline, CDR1 is SSHAT and CDR2 is FNYEAQ (reference sequence). CDR3 loop: CASSLGQGGYEQYF. CDR3 bases: TGTGCTAGCAGCTTAGGGCAGGGGGGCTACGAGCAGTACTTC.